This T cell receptor beta chain was sequenced in a study of cytomegalovirus exposure and HLA in healthy donors. Primers for the PCR totalled 60 Vbeta and 13 Jbeta. TCRdb keeps only in-frame clones here, not all; method: immunoSEQ multiplex PCR. The top ten hold 1.5% to 2% of the sample, which has fewer than 250,000 clones, nearly 80% seen once. Overall study findings and caveats: Among TCR sequences, most were rare, though some public TCRs appeared in many donors. In a later analysis, HLA-associated beta chains showed higher expansion and lower generation probabilities than comparable chains. In a later analysis, a missense DCLRE1C variant was linked to TCR beta V- and J-gene trimming.

Germline loops: CDR1 MDHEN, CDR2 SYDVKM. The V gene end was trimmed by 4 bases and the J gene end by 0 bases; junction bases not matched to a gene: 3. This CDR3 spans 15 amino acids. Notes on this clone: No antigen is known for it.

Sequencing was carried out using PBMCs. This clonotype was obtained from a male donor in good health and CMV-seronegative. J is TRBJ2-1 and V is TRBV28; 7 bases fit TRBD1. This CDR3 reads CASSSRTGSYNEQFF. DNA for the CDR3: TGTGCCAGCAGTTCCCGGACAGGCTCCTACAATGAGCAGTTCTTC.